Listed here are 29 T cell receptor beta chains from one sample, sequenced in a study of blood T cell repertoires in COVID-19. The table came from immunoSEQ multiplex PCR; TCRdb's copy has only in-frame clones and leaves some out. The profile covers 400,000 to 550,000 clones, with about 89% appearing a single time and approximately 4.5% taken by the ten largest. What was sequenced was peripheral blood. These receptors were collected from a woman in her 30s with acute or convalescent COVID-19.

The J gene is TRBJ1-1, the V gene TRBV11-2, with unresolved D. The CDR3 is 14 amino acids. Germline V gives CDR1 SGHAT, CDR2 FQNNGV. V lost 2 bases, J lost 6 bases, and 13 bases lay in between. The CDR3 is CASSLIPLAPEAFF. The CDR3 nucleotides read TGTGCCAGCAGCTTAATTCCCTTAGCCCCTGAAGCTTTCTTT.

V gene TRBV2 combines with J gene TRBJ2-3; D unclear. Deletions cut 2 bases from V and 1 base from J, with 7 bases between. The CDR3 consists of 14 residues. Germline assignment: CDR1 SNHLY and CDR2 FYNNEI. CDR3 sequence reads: CASSERTGTDTQYF. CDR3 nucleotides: TGTGCCAGCAGTGAAAGAACAGGCACAGATACGCAGTATTTT.

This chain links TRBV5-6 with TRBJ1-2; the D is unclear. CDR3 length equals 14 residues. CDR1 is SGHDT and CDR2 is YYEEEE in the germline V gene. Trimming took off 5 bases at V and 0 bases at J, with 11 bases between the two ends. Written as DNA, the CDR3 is TGTGCCAGCAGGAGGTGGAAAGCTAACTATGGCTACACCTTC. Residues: CASRRWKANYGYTF.

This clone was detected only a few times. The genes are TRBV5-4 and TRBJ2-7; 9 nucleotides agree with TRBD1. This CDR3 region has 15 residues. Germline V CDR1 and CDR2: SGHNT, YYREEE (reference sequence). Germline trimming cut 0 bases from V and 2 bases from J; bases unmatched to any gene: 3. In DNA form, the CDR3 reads TGTGCCAGCAGCTTGGGGGGACAGGGCCCCTACGAGCAGTACTTC. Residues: CASSLGGQGPYEQYF.

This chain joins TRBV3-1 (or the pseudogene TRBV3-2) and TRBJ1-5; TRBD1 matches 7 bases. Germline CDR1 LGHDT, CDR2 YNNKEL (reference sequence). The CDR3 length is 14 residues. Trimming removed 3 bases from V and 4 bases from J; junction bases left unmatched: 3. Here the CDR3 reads CASSHGTENQPQHF. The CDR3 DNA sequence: TGTGCCAGCAGCCACGGGACAGAAAATCAGCCCCAGCATTTT.

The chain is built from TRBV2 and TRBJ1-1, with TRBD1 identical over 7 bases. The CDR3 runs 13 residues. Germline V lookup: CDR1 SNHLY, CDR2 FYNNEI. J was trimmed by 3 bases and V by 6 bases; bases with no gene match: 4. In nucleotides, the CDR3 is TGTGCCAGCAGCGGGACAGTTTACACTGAAGCTTTCTTT. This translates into CASSGTVYTEAFF.

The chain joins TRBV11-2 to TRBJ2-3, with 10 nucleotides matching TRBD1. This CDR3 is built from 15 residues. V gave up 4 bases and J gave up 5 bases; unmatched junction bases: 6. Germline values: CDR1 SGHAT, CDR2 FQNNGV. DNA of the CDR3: TGTGCCAGCAGCTCGACCGGGACAGGGGTAGATACGCAGTATTTT. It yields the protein CASSSTGTGVDTQYF.

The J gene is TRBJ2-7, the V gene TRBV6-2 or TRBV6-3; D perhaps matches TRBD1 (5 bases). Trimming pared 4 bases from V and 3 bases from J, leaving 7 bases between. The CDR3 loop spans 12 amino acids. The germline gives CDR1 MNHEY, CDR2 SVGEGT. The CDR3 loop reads CASSFQGYEQYF. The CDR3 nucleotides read TGTGCCAGCAGTTTTCAGGGCTACGAGCAGTACTTC.

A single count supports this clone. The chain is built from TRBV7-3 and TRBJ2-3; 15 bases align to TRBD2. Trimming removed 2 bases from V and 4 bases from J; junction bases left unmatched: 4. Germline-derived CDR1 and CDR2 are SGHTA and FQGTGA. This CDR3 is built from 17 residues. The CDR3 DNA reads TGTGCCAGCAGCTTAGGACTAGCGGGGGGGCCTGCAGATACGCAGTATTTT. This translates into CASSLGLAGGPADTQYF.

In DNA, the CDR3 is TGTGCCAGCAGCTCCGGGACTTCGACCGGGGAGCTGTTTTTT. It is translated as CASSSGTSTGELFF. The chain carries TRBV6-5 and TRBJ2-2; possible D gene TRBD2, 6 bases. The CDR3 spans 14 residues. Per germline, CDR1 MNHEY and CDR2 SVGAGI. Between the trimmed V and J ends, which lost 6 bases and 5 bases, there was a span of 13 bases.

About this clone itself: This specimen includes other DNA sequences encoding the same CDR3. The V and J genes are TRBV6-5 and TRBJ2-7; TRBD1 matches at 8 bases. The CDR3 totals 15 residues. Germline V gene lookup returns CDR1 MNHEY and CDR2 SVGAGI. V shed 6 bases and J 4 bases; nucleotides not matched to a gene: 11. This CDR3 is CASSPTRDRGYEQYF. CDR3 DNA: TGTGCCAGCAGCCCCACCCGAGACAGGGGTTACGAGCAGTACTTC.

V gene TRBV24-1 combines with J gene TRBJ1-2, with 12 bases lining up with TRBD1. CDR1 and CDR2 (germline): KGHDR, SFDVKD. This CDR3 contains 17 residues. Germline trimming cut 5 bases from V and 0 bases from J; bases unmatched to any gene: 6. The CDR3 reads CATSAPGQGASNYGYTF. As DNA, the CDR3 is TGTGCCACCAGTGCTCCGGGACAGGGGGCATCTAACTATGGCTACACCTTC.

The CDR3: CASSSGGGNTEAFF. CDR3 coding DNA: TGTGCCAGCAGTTCAGGAGGAGGGAACACTGAAGCTTTCTTT. The gene calls are TRBV6-5 and TRBJ1-1; no reliable D call. Trimming took 4 bases from V and 1 from J, leaving 10 bases between them. This CDR3 comprises 14 residues. CDR1 and CDR2 from the germline V gene are MNHEY and SVGAGI.

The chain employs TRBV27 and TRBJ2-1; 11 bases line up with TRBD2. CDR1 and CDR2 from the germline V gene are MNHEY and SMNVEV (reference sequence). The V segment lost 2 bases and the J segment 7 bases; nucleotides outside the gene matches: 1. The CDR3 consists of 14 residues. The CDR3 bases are TGTGCCAGCAGTTTAATAGCGGGGGGGAATGAGCAGTTCTTC. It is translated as CASSLIAGGNEQFF.

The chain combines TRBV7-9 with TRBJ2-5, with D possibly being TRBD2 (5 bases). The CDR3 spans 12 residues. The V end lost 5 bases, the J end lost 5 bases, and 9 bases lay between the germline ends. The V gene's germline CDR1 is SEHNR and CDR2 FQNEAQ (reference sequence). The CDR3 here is CASSPERETQYF. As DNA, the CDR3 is TGTGCCAGCAGCCCGGAGCGGGAGACCCAGTACTTC.

The CDR3 reads CATSRGGQGSRDTIYF. CDR3 sequence (DNA): TGTGCCACCAGCAGAGGCGGACAGGGAAGTCGGGACACCATATATTTT. The chain combines TRBV15 with TRBJ1-3; 8 bases line up with TRBD1. The CDR3 contains 16 residues. J was trimmed by 8 bases and V by 1 base; bases with no gene match: 10. In germline, CDR1 is LNHNV, CDR2 YYDKDF (reference sequence).

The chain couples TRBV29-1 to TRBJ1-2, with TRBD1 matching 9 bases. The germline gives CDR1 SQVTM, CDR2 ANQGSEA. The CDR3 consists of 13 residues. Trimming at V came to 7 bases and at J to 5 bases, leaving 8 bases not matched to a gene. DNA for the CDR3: TGCAGCGCACGGGACAGGGTAGAATATGGCTACACCTTC. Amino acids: CSARDRVEYGYTF.

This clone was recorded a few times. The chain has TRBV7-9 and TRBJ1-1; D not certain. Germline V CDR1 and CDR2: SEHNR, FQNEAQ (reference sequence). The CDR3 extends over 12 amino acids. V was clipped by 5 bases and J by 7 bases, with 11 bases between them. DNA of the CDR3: TGTGCCAGCAGCCCCGTAGCCGGTGAAGCTTTCTTT. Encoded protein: CASSPVAGEAFF.

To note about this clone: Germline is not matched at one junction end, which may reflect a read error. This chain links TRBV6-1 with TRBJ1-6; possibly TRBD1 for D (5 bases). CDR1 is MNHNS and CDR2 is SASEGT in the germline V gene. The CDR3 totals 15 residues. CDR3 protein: CASRETATQNSPLHF. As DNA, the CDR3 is TGTGCCAGCCGTGAGACAGCCACCCAAAATTCACCCCTCCACTTT.

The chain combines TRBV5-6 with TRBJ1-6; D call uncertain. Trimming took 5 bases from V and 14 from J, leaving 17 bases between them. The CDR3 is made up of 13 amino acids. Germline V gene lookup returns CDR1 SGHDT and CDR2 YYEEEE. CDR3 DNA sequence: TGTGCCAGCAGTTACGGGCGGGTAAGCACCCTCCACTTT. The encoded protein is CASSYGRVSTLHF. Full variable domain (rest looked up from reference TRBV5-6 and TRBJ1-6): DAGVTQSPTHLIKTRGQQVTLRCSPKSGHDTVSWYQQALGQGPQFIFQYYEEEERQRGNFPDRFSGHQFPNYSSELNVNALLLGDSALYLCASSYGRVSTLHFGNGTRLTVT.

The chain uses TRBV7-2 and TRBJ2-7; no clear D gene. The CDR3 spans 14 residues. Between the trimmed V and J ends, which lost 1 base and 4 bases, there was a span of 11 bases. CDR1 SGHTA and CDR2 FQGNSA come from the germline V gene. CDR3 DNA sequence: TGTGCCAGCAGCTTAGACTTATTAGCTTACGAGCAGTACTTC. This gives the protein CASSLDLLAYEQYF.

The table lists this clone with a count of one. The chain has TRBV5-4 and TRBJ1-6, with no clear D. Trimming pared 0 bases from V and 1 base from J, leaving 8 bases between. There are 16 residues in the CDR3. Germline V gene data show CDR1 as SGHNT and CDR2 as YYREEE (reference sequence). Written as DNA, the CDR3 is TGTGCCAGCAGCTTGGACGCGGGTTCCTATAATTCACCCCTCCACTTT. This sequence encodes CASSLDAGSYNSPLHF.

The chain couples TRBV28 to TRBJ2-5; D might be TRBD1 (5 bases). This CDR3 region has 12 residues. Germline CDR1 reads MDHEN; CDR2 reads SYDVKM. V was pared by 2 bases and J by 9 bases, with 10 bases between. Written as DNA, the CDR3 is TGTGCCAGCAGTTTAGGCCAGACAGCCCAGTACTTC. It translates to CASSLGQTAQYF.

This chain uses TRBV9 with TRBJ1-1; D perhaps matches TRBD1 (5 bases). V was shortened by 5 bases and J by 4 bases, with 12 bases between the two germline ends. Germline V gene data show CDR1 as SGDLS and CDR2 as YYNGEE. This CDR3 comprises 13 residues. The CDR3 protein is CASSSTGGTEAFF. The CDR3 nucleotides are TGTGCCAGCAGTTCTACGGGGGGCACTGAAGCTTTCTTT.

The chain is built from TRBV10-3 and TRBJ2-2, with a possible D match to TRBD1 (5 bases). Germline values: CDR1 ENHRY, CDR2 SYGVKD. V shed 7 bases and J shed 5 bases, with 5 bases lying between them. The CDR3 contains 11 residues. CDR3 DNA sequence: TGTGCCATCAAGGGGACCGGGGAGCTGTTTTTT. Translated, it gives CAIKGTGELFF.

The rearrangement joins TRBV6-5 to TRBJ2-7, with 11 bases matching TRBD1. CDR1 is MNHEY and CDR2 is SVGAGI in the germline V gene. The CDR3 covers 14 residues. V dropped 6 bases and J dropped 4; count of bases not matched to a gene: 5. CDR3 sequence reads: CASSYGQGAYEQYF. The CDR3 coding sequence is TGTGCCAGCAGCTACGGACAGGGGGCGTACGAGCAGTACTTC.

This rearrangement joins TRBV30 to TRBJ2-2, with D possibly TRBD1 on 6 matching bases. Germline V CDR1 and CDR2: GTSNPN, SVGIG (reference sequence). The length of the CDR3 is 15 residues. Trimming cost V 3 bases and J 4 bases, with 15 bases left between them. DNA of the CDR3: TGTGCCTGGAGGGACCCACAGGGTATCACCGGGGAGCTGTTTTTT. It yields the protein CAWRDPQGITGELFF.

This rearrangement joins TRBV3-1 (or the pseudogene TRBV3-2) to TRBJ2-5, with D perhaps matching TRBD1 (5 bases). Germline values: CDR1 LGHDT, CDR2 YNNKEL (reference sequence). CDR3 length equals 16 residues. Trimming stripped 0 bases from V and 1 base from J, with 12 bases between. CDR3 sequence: CASSQETVVGQETQYF. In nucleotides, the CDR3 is TGTGCCAGCAGCCAAGAGACAGTGGTGGGCCAAGAGACCCAGTACTTC.

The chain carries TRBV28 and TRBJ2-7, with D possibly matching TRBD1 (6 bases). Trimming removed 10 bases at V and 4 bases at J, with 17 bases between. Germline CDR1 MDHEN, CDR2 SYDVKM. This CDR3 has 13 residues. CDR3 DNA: TGTGCCACCTCGAGACAGGTTGTTTACGAGCAGTACTTC. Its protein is CATSRQVVYEQYF. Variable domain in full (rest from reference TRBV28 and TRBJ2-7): DVKVTQSSRYLVKRTGEKVFLECVQDMDHENMFWYRQDPGLGLRLIYFSYDVKMKEKGDIPEGYSVSREKKERFSLILESASTNQTSMYLCATSRQVVYEQYFGPGTRLTVT.